The table lists the clone carrying this TCR beta chain with a few counts. Its specificity is not known. Amplification targeted TCR beta CDR3 regions from RNA transcripts. HTBI primers were employed in a first-round RT-PCR of the TCR CDR3. TCRdb recomputed calls from the multiplex PCR reads with MiXCR, one row per CDR3 protein. The sample includes a few hundred thousand distinct CDR3 sequences, about 43% of them seen just once. Exclusion of patients followed from uncontrolled infection, other autoimmune disease, pregnancy or lactation. The sample is drawn from a study of T cells in Graves' hyperthyroidism and ophthalmopathy. Study-wide findings and caveats: Model output signaled ophthalmopathy a median around 6.9 months ahead of onset.

The sequence was obtained from an adult woman with Graves' disease, either hyperthyroidism or ophthalmopathy (not recorded which). The source material was peripheral blood or thyroid tissue (not recorded which).

The CDR3 DNA reads as TGTGCCAGTAGACGACAGGGCGACTATGGCTACACCTTC. Its translation: CASRRQGDYGYTF. The chain carries TRBV19 and TRBJ1-2; 7 bases are a match to TRBD1. The CDR3 loop spans 13 amino acids. Germline CDR1 reads LNHDA; CDR2 reads SQIVND (reference sequence). V shed 6 bases and J 3 bases; nucleotides not matched to a gene: 4.